The 24 T cell receptor beta chains presented below share a single source sample, sequenced in a study of OX40 agonist ivuxolimab in advanced cancers. Here immunoSEQ multiplex PCR was the method, and the copy in TCRdb shows in-frame clones only, minus some. The sample carries approximately 61,000 clones, around nine tenths recorded once. The source was CD4+ or CD8+ T cells sorted from blood, collected in a trial of the OX40 agonist ivuxolimab. The receptor set was obtained from an adult with an advanced solid tumor such as melanoma, head and neck, liver or kidney cancer.

V and J are TRBV28 and TRBJ2-7; D not certain. Germline CDR1 is MDHEN and CDR2 is SYDVKM. The CDR3 is made up of 12 amino acids. V dropped 5 bases and J dropped 1 base, with 6 bases sitting between them. Here the CDR3 reads CASSARSYEQYF. CDR3 DNA sequence: TGTGCCAGCAGTGCTCGGTCCTACGAGCAGTACTTC.

The V and J genes are TRBV19 and TRBJ2-2, with 8 bases fitting TRBD2. Unmatched junction bases numbered 13, after V lost 7 bases and J lost 3 bases. The CDR3 has 17 amino acids. CDR1 is LNHDA, CDR2 SQIVND, per germline (reference sequence). CDR3 loop: CASIPYTGGMDTGELFF. CDR3 nucleotide sequence: TGTGCCAGTATTCCCTATACGGGGGGGATGGACACCGGGGAGCTGTTTTTT.

In regard to this clone: Its ends do not fully match the called genes, so a read error is possible. This chain links TRBV7-7 with TRBJ2-2; 7 bases line up with TRBD1. Germline V lookup: CDR1 SSHAT, CDR2 FNYEAQ (reference sequence). This CDR3 region has 15 residues. CDR3 in DNA: TGTGCTAGCAGCCCAGACAGGGAAGGGGCCGGGGAGCTGTTTTTT. It translates to CASSPDREGAGELFF.

Note on this clone: The junction and the germline gene differ at one end; a read error may be behind it. The gene calls are TRBV7-7 and TRBJ2-2, with 8 bases aligning to TRBD1. This CDR3 has 16 residues. Per the germline V gene, CDR1 is SSHAT and CDR2 is FNYEAQ (reference sequence). This chain's CDR3 is CASSLGAGGFAGELFF. The CDR3 bases are TGTGCTAGCAGCTTAGGCGCAGGGGGCTTCGCCGGGGAGCTGTTTTTT. Variable domain in full (rest from reference TRBV7-7 and TRBJ2-2): GAGVSQSPRYKVTKRGQDVTLRCDPISSHATLYWYQQALGQGPEFLTYFNYEAQPDKSGLPSDRFSAERPEGSISTLTIQRTEQRDSAMYRCASSLGAGGFAGELFFGEGSRLTVL.

The chain carries TRBV30 and TRBJ2-5; D unresolved. This CDR3 is 12 amino acids long. In germline, CDR1 is GTSNPN, CDR2 SVGIG (reference sequence). The V and J ends lost 2 bases and 4 bases respectively, with 8 bases between them. The CDR3 sequence: CAWSPFLETQYF. The CDR3 bases are TGTGCCTGGAGTCCCTTCCTAGAGACCCAGTACTTC.

This clone was detected only a few times. V is TRBV7-2 and J is TRBJ1-2; maybe TRBD1 (5 bases). CDR3 size: 15 residues. The V gene lost 5 bases and the J gene lost 5 bases, with 18 bases spanning the gap. Germline CDR1 SGHTA, CDR2 FQGNSA. The CDR3 loop reads CASSPTIRGFYGYTF. DNA of the CDR3: TGTGCCAGCAGCCCGACTATAAGGGGCTTTTATGGCTACACCTTC.

The V and J genes are TRBV18 and TRBJ1-5; a possible D gene is TRBD1 (5 bases). The V gene's germline CDR1 is KGHSH and CDR2 LQKENI. This CDR3 region has 13 residues. Trimming pared 6 bases from V and 2 bases from J, leaving 8 bases between. The CDR3 DNA reads TGTGCCAGCTCTCGGGACGGCAATCAGCCCCAGCATTTT. It specifies CASSRDGNQPQHF.

This chain joins TRBV25-1 and TRBJ1-1; unclear D gene. Trimming stripped 5 bases from V and 5 bases from J, with 18 bases between. Germline V lookup: CDR1 MGHDK, CDR2 SYGVNS. The CDR3 totals 15 residues. CDR3 sequence reads: CASSPSEGLGTEAFF. CDR3 nucleotides: TGTGCCAGCAGTCCGTCGGAGGGTTTGGGTACTGAAGCTTTCTTT.

The chain recombines TRBV6-5 with TRBJ2-7, with TRBD2 as a possible D gene (6 bases). The ends were cut back, 5 bases at V and 3 bases at J, with 8 bases in the middle. The CDR3 contains 12 residues. The germline V gene has CDR1 MNHEY and CDR2 SVGAGI. As DNA, the CDR3 is TGTGCCAGCAGTCGGGACTTCTACGAGCAGTACTTC. This translates into CASSRDFYEQYF.

The chain joins TRBV2 to TRBJ1-2; a weak D match, TRBD1 (5 bases). There are 16 residues in the CDR3. Germline V gives CDR1 SNHLY, CDR2 FYNNEI. V gave up 2 bases and J gave up 8 bases, with 21 bases separating them. CDR3: CASSEFAGTSLGGYTF. DNA for the CDR3: TGTGCCAGCAGTGAATTCGCCGGGACGTCTTTGGGAGGCTACACCTTC.

This clone was found a few times. The gene calls are TRBV4-3 and TRBJ1-5; D might be TRBD1 (5 bases). CDR1 is LGHNA and CDR2 is YSLEER in the germline V gene. V lost 0 bases and J lost 3, with 9 bases in between. The CDR3 is 15 amino acids. CDR3 loop: CASSQEQGFNQPQHF. CDR3 sequence (DNA): TGCGCCAGCAGCCAAGAGCAGGGATTCAATCAGCCCCAGCATTTT.

J is TRBJ1-4 and V is TRBV15; D perhaps matches TRBD1 (5 bases). Germline CDR1 and CDR2: LNHNV and YYDKDF (reference sequence). V lost 8 bases and J lost 7, with 20 bases in between. The CDR3 is 15 amino acids. The chain's CDR3 is CATGQRGGVVEKLFF. Written as DNA, the CDR3 is TGTGCCACCGGACAACGTGGAGGTGTGGTTGAAAAACTGTTTTTT.

The chain combines TRBV5-1 with TRBJ1-1; 8 bases line up with TRBD1. The CDR3 runs to 15 residues. The trim removed 0 bases at V and 5 bases at J, leaving 6 bases unmatched. The germline CDR1 and CDR2 sequences are SGHRS and YFSETQ. The CDR3 DNA follows: TGCGCCAGCAGCTTGGAGGGACAGGCTGGAACTGAAGCTTTCTTT. This sequence encodes CASSLEGQAGTEAFF. Drawing the rest from reference TRBV5-1 and TRBJ1-1, the complete variable domain is KAGVTQTPRYLIKTRGQQVTLSCSPISGHRSVSWYQQTPGQGLQFLFEYFSETQRNKGNFPGRFSGRQFSNSRSEMNVSTLELGDSALYLCASSLEGQAGTEAFFGQGTRLTVV.

This chain links TRBV9 with TRBJ2-7, with 14 bases identical to TRBD2. The ends lost 4 bases at V and 3 bases at J; junction bases unmatched: 3. The CDR3 sequence is 15 residues long. Germline CDR1 reads SGDLS; CDR2 reads YYNGEE. The CDR3 is CASSPGTSGGYEQYF. The CDR3 DNA is TGTGCCAGCAGCCCTGGGACTAGCGGGGGCTACGAGCAGTACTTC.

The V and J genes are TRBV30 and TRBJ2-5, with D possibly matching TRBD1 (7 bases). Germline V CDR1 and CDR2: GTSNPN, SVGIG (reference sequence). The CDR3 sequence is 12 residues long. With 5 bases removed from V and 5 bases from J, the gap between germline ends came to 12 bases. CDR3 bases: TGTGCCTGGGAACAGGGGAGGGAGACCCAGTACTTC. Translation: CAWEQGRETQYF. Full variable domain (rest looked up from reference TRBV30 and TRBJ2-5): SQTIHQWPATLVQPVGSPLSLECTVEGTSNPNLYWYRQAAGRGLQLLFYSVGIGQISSEVPQNLSASRPQDRQFILSSKKLLLSDSGFYLCAWEQGRETQYFGPGTRLLVL.

The chain recombines TRBV10-3 with TRBJ2-2; no definite D call. V was clipped by 7 bases and J by 0 bases, with 3 bases between them. This CDR3 comprises 12 residues. CDR1 and CDR2 (germline): ENHRY, SYGVKD. Here the CDR3 DNA reads TGTGCCATCACCACGAACACCGGGGAGCTGTTTTTT. Amino acid sequence: CAITTNTGELFF.

The gene calls are TRBV5-3 and TRBJ2-6; tentatively, D is TRBD1 or TRBD2 (5 bases each). TRBV5-3 is sorted into the ORF group, with uncertain function. The CDR3 is 18 residues long. Trimming took 2 bases from V and 1 from J, leaving 16 bases between them. DNA of the CDR3: TGTGCCAGAAGCTTCCGTCCGGGACCTAAGTCTGGGGCCAACGTCCTGACTTTC. Amino acid sequence: CARSFRPGPKSGANVLTF.

The V and J genes are TRBV19 and TRBJ1-4; D gene ambiguous. The CDR3 contains 12 residues. The germline V gene has CDR1 LNHDA and CDR2 SQIVND (reference sequence). V lost 8 bases and J lost 8, with 12 bases in between. This CDR3 is CASGSLGEKLFF. CDR3 DNA sequence: TGTGCCAGTGGGTCCCTAGGGGAAAAACTGTTTTTT.

This clone was observed a few times. This chain links TRBV6-5 with TRBJ2-7, with D possibly TRBD2 on 6 matching bases. The V end lost 0 bases, the J end lost 5 bases, and 17 bases lay between the germline ends. The CDR3 is made up of 16 amino acids. Germline CDR1 MNHEY, CDR2 SVGAGI. The CDR3 sequence is CASSYSPLAQVNEQYF. The DNA for the CDR3 is TGTGCCAGCAGTTACTCTCCCCTAGCGCAGGTTAACGAGCAGTACTTC.

In this sample, this clone turned up once. V and J are TRBV30 and TRBJ1-2, with a weak D call TRBD1 (6 bases). This CDR3 spans 13 amino acids. Trimming removed 3 bases from V and 4 bases from J, with 12 bases in between. Per the germline V gene, CDR1 is GTSNPN and CDR2 is SVGIG (reference sequence). The CDR3 sequence is CAWRLQGSYGYTF. The CDR3 DNA sequence: TGTGCCTGGAGGTTACAGGGATCCTATGGCTACACCTTC.

The CDR3 bases are TGTGCCAGCAGCACCCGGGCGGGGGGCTCTACCTACGAGCAGTACTTC. The encoded protein is CASSTRAGGSTYEQYF. The V gene is TRBV7-8, the J gene TRBJ2-7; 8 bases match TRBD2. This CDR3 spans 16 amino acids. Germline loops: CDR1 SGHVS, CDR2 FQNEAQ. With 5 bases clipped from V and 2 bases from J, the junction kept 11 bases outside the gene matches. Variable domain in full (rest from reference TRBV7-8 and TRBJ2-7): GAGVSQSPRYKVAKRGQDVALRCDPISGHVSLFWYQQALGQGPEFLTYFQNEAQLDKSGLPSDRFFAERPEGSVSTLKIQRTQQEDSAVYLCASSTRAGGSTYEQYFGPGTRLTVT.

Only a few counts were recorded for this clone. The chain combines TRBV5-1 with TRBJ2-1, with no clear D. Germline V lookup: CDR1 SGHRS, CDR2 YFSETQ. This CDR3 spans 14 amino acids. Trimming stripped 2 bases from V and 7 bases from J, with 13 bases between. CDR3 residues: CASSFGPRGNEQFF. DNA of the CDR3: TGCGCCAGCAGCTTTGGGCCCCGTGGGAATGAGCAGTTCTTC.

The gene calls are TRBV7-2 and TRBJ2-7; the D gene is possibly TRBD1 (5 bases). Trimming stripped 3 bases from V and 2 bases from J, with 11 bases between. The CDR3 length is 14 residues. Germline CDR1 is SGHTA and CDR2 is FQGNSA. The DNA of the CDR3 is TGTGCCAGCAGCTTTCGGACACCTGCCTACGAGCAGTACTTC. This translates into CASSFRTPAYEQYF.

The V gene is TRBV7-2, the J gene TRBJ2-3, with 9 bases that match TRBD2. The CDR3 consists of 14 residues. The germline V gene encodes CDR1 SGHTA and CDR2 FQGNSA. With 6 bases clipped from V and 1 base from J, the junction kept 2 bases outside the gene matches. The DNA of the CDR3 is TGTGCCAGCAGGGAGCGGGGGGGCACAGATACGCAGTATTTT. Its translation: CASRERGGTDTQYF. Full variable domain (rest looked up from reference TRBV7-2 and TRBJ2-3): GAGVSQSPSNKVTEKGKDVELRCDPISGHTALYWYRQSLGQGLEFLIYFQGNSAPDKSGLPSDRFSAERTGGSVSTLTIQRTQQEDSAVYLCASRERGGTDTQYFGPGTRLTVL.